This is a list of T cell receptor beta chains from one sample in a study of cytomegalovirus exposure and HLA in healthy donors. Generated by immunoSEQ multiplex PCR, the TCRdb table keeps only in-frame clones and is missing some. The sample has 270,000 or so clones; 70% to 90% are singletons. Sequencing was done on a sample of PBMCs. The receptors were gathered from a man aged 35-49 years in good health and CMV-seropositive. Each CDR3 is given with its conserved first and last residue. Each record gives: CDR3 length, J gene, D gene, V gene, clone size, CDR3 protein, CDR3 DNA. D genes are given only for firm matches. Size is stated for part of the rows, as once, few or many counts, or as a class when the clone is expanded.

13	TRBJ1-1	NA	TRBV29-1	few	CSVRGGPNTEAFF	TGCAGCGTGAGGGGAGGACCAAACACTGAAGCTTTCTTT
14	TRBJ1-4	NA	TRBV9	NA	CASSRGAKEEKLFF	TGTGCCAGCAGCCGGGGGGCGAAGGAGGAAAAACTGTTTTTT
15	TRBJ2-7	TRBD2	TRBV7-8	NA	CASSPGTSGSYEQYF	TGTGCCAGCAGCCCAGGGACTAGCGGGAGCTACGAGCAGTACTTC
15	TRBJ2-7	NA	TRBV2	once	CASSEWGPQAYEQYF	TGTGCCAGCAGTGAGTGGGGGCCACAGGCCTACGAGCAGTACTTC
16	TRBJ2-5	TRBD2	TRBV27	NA	CASSLSLAGGRETQYF	TGTGCCAGCAGTTTATCCCTAGCGGGAGGCAGAGAGACCCAGTACTTC
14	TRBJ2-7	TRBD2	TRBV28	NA	CASNAGGPSREQYF	TGTGCCAGCAACGCGGGAGGACCCAGCCGCGAGCAGTACTTC
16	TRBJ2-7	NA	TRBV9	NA	CASSARGGQGFYEQYF	TGTGCCAGCAGCGCCCGGGGGGGACAGGGATTTTACGAGCAGTACTTC
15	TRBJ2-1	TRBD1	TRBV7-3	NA	CASSWGQGRFNEQFF	TGTGCCAGCAGCTGGGGACAGGGGAGGTTTAATGAGCAGTTCTTC
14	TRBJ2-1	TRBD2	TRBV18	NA	CASSPSGTYNEQFF	TGTGCCAGCTCACCTAGCGGGACCTACAATGAGCAGTTCTTC
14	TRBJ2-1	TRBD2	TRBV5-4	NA	CASSLASGSNEQFF	TGTGCCAGCAGCTTGGCTAGCGGTTCTAATGAGCAGTTCTTC
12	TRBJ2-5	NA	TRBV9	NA	CASSGPGETQYF	TGTGCCAGCAGCGGGCCGGGAGAGACCCAGTACTTC
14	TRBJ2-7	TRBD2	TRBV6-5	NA	CASSRTSGSDEQYF	TGTGCAAGCAGTCGGACTAGCGGGAGCGACGAGCAGTACTTC
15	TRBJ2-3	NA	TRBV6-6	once	CASRRRDSYTDTQYF	TGTGCCAGCAGGCGCCGGGACTCCTACACAGATACGCAGTATTTT
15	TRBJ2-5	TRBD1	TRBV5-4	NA	CASSSMTGWGETQYF	TGTGCCAGCAGCTCAATGACAGGGTGGGGGGAGACCCAGTACTTC
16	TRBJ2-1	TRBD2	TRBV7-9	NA	CASSRTSGRGFDEQFF	TGTGCCAGCAGCCGGACTAGCGGGAGGGGGTTCGATGAGCAGTTCTTC
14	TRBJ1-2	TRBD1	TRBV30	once	CAWSPRQGGYGYTF	TGTGCCTGGAGCCCGAGACAGGGCGGCTATGGCTACACCTTC
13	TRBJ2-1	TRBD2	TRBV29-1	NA	CGVERELGDEQFF	TGCGGCGTTGAGCGGGAGTTGGGCGATGAGCAGTTCTTC
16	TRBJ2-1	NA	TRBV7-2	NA	CASSLVPSASLNEQFF	TGTGCCAGCAGCTTAGTTCCTAGCGCCTCCTTGAATGAGCAGTTCTTC
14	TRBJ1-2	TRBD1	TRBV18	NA	CASSPDRGSYGYTF	TGTGCCAGCTCACCGGACAGGGGATCTTACGGCTACACCTTC
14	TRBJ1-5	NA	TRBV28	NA	CASSLTGPNQPQHF	TGTGCCAGCAGTTTAACAGGGCCCAATCAGCCCCAGCATTTT
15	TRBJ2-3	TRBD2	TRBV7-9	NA	CASCGLAGVADTQYF	TGTGCCAGCTGCGGGCTAGCGGGAGTGGCAGATACGCAGTATTTT
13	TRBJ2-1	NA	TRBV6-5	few	CASSYSRSLGRFF	TGTGCCAGCAGTTACTCGAGATCCCTAGGTCGGTTCTTC
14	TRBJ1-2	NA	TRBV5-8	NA	CASSWDRGRGGYTF	TGTGCCAGCAGCTGGGACCGTGGGCGGGGAGGCTACACCTTC
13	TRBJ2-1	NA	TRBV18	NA	CASSRDIYNEQFF	TGTGCCAGCTCCCGGGACATCTACAATGAGCAGTTCTTC
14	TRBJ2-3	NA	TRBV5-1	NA	CASSQGVPTDTQYF	TGCGCCAGCAGTCAAGGGGTACCGACAGATACGCAGTATTTT
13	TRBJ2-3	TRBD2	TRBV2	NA	CASRQAGVDTQYF	TGTGCCAGCAGGCAAGCGGGAGTAGATACGCAGTATTTT
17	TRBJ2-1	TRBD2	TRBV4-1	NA	CASSHAKGPSGNNEQFF	TGCGCCAGCAGCCATGCCAAGGGTCCTAGCGGAAACAATGAGCAGTTCTTC
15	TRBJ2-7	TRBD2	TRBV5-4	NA	CASSSTSGSSYEQYF	TGTGCCAGCAGTTCGACTAGCGGGAGTTCCTACGAGCAGTACTTC
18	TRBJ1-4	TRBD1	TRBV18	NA	CASSPDRGAFGRGEKLFF	TGTGCCAGCTCACCGGACAGGGGGGCCTTTGGACGAGGCGAAAAACTGTTTTTT
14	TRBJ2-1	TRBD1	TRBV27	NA	CASSFPGGGNEQFF	TGTGCCAGCAGTTTTCCAGGGGGCGGGAATGAGCAGTTCTTC
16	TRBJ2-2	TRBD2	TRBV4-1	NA	CASTRTSGRNTGELFF	TGCGCCAGCACCCGGACTAGCGGGAGGAACACCGGGGAGCTGTTTTTT
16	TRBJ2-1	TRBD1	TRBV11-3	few	CASSGRDRGGRNEQFF	TGTGCCAGCAGCGGGCGGGACAGGGGTGGAAGGAATGAGCAGTTCTTC
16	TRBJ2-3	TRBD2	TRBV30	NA	CAWSVGWRESTDTQYF	TGTGCCTGGAGTGTAGGTTGGCGGGAGAGCACAGATACGCAGTATTTT
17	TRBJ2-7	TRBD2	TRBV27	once	CASSFGGQAGVGYEQYF	TGTGCCAGCAGTTTCGGAGGTCAGGCGGGAGTTGGCTACGAGCAGTACTTC
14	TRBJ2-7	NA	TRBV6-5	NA	CASSSSTGSYEQYF	TGTGCCAGCAGTTCCTCGACAGGCTCCTACGAGCAGTACTTC
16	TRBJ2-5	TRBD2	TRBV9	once	CASSVSGTSARETQYF	TGTGCCAGCAGCGTCTCCGGGACTAGCGCCAGAGAGACCCAGTACTTC
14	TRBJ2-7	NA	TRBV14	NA	CASSGYRSSYEQYF	TGTGCCAGCAGCGGCTACAGGTCGTCCTACGAGCAGTACTTC
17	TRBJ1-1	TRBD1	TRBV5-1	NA	CASSPTPDRGPNTEAFF	TGCGCCAGCAGCCCAACCCCAGACAGGGGGCCGAACACTGAAGCTTTCTTT
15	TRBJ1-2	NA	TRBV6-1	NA	CASSYRSGALDGYTF	TGTGCCAGCAGCTACCGATCAGGGGCCCTCGATGGCTACACCTTC